Many counts were recorded for the clone carrying this TCR beta chain. Antigen: not known. In the library, individual cDNA molecules carried attached unique molecular identifiers. TCRdb fed the 5' RACE reads into MiXCR, producing one record per CDR3 protein. The table shows about 71,000 distinct CDR3 sequences, with more than 14% occurring only once. This sample was taken from a study of early T cells in non-severe SARS-CoV-2 infection. General observations from the study: The study's VDJdb matching favored anti-spike CD8 responses and missed private and CD4 specificities.

Trimming took 4 bases from V and 6 from J; bases not matched to a gene: 11. The length of the CDR3 is 16 residues. Germline CDR1 and CDR2: MGHRA and YSYEKL. This specimen consisted of whole blood, obtained at baseline. The rearrangement joins TRBV4-1 to TRBJ2-3; 9 nucleotides match TRBD2. The clonotype comes from an adult who was a healthcare worker with PCR-confirmed SARS-CoV-2 infection or an uninfected control (not recorded which). The chain's CDR3 is CASSPALAGSRDTQYF. As DNA, the CDR3 is TGCGCCAGCAGCCCGGCCCTAGCGGGAAGCCGCGATACGCAGTATTTT.